The clone carrying this TCR beta chain showed up just a few times. V shed 3 bases, J shed 9 bases, and the junction held 9 bases outside the gene matches. Looked up from germline, CDR1 is DFQATT and CDR2 is SNEGSKA (reference sequence). The CDR3 contains 15 residues. These data originate in a study of identical twins. TCRdb reanalysed the 5' RACE reads using MiXCR and keeps one entry per CDR3 protein. The sample lists 450,000 or so distinct CDR3 sequences, approximately 25% occurring once. The same sample was also used in a study of T cells expressing NK-cell markers. Per that study: Alpha-beta TCR T cells were the sole sorting target in several experiments, owing to an anti-gamma-delta TCR antibody.

The genes are TRBV20-1 and TRBJ2-1, with TRBD2 matching over 12 bases. Sequenced material: CD4+ T cells sorted from blood. This sequence was found in a woman aged 18-35 years in good health. This CDR3 reads CSASVLAGGPGEQFF. CDR3 in DNA: TGCAGTGCTAGTGTTCTAGCGGGGGGGCCGGGTGAGCAGTTCTTC.